This note documents a single T cell receptor (beta chain) sequence. Antigen specificity is unknown. TCRdb's copy holds only in-frame clones and misses some; the assay was immunoSEQ multiplex PCR. The repertoire holds about 480,000 clones, roughly 85% seen once, with around 13% in the top ten. Germline V gene data show CDR1 as SGHRS and CDR2 as YFSETQ. This CDR3 has 14 residues. V trimming: 4 bases; J trimming: 8 bases; junction bases outside the gene matches: 8. This sample was included in a study of shared clonotypes between healthy human individuals. About the research overall: Aged 18 to 49, the donors were a couple of women and a few men. Study-wide points: Exclusively blood specimens were collected; tissue repertoires likely differ.

Adults of Caucasian background living in Nashville, Tennessee made up all donors. The chain is built from TRBV5-1 and TRBJ1-2; 10 bases line up with TRBD1. The specimen sequenced was PBMCs. This clonotype originated in a woman aged 40-49 years in good health. Some clones in this sample may be carry-over from other donors' samples. CDR3 residues: CASSMTGDRGGYTF. The CDR3 coding sequence is TGCGCCAGCAGCATGACCGGGGACAGGGGAGGCTACACCTTC. The full variable domain, its missing parts supplied by reference TRBV5-1 and TRBJ1-2, is KAGVTQTPRYLIKTRGQQVTLSCSPISGHRSVSWYQQTPGQGLQFLFEYFSETQRNKGNFPGRFSGRQFSNSRSEMNVSTLELGDSALYLCASSMTGDRGGYTFGSGTRLTVV.